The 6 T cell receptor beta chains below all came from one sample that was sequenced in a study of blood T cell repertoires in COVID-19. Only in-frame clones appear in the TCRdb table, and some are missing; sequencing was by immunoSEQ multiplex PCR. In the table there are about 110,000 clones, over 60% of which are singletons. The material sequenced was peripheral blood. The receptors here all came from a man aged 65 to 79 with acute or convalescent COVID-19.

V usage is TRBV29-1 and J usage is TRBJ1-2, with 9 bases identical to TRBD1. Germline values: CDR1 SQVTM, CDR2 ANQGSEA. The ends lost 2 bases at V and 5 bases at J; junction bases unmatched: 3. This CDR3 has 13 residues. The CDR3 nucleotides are TGCAGCGTTGAACGACAGGGGGGGTATGGCTACACCTTC. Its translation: CSVERQGGYGYTF.

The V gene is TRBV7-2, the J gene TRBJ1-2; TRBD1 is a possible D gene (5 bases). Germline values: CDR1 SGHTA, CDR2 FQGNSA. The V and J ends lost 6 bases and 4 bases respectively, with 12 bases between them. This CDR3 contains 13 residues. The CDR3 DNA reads TGTGCCAGCAGGGAAAGGGGCGCCTATGGCTACACCTTC. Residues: CASRERGAYGYTF.

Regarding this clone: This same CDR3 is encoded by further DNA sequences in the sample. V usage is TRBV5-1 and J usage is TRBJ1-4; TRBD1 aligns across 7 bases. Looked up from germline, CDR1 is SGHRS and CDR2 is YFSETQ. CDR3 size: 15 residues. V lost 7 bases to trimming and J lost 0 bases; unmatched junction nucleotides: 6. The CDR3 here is CASRSTGATNEKLFF. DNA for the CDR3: TGCGCCAGCCGCTCTACAGGGGCAACTAATGAAAAACTGTTTTTT.

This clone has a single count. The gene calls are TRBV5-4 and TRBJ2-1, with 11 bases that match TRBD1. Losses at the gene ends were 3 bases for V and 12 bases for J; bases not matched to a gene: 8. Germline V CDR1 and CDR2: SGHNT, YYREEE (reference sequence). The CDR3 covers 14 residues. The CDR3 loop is CASSWGTGGGGQFF. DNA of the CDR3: TGTGCCAGCAGCTGGGGGACAGGGGGAGGAGGGCAGTTCTTC.

The CDR3 nucleotides are TGTGCCAGCAGCTTTGGGACAGGGGCTCAGCCCCAGCATTTT. It codes for CASSFGTGAQPQHF. The chain links TRBV7-9 to TRBJ1-5; 10 nucleotides align to TRBD1. The ends lost 3 bases at V and 6 bases at J; junction bases unmatched: 2. Germline V gene sequence: CDR1 SEHNR, CDR2 FQNEAQ (reference sequence). The CDR3 sequence is 14 residues long.

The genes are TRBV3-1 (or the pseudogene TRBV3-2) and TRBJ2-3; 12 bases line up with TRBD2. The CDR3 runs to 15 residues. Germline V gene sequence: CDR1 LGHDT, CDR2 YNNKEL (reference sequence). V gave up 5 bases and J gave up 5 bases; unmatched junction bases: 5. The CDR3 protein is CASSYLAGGEDTQYF. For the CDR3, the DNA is TGTGCCAGCAGCTACCTAGCGGGGGGGGAAGATACGCAGTATTTT.